This T cell receptor (beta chain) was identified during a study of cytomegalovirus exposure and HLA in healthy donors. Study results and limitations: A later analysis linked a missense variant in DCLRE1C to the trimming of TCR beta V and J genes. Using the classifier, cytomegalovirus status was reportedly diagnosed with high specificity and sensitivity. Earlier findings revealed that most TCR beta V segments proved productive either about 90% or about 30% of the time. Later work found most CMV-associated TCR beta chains apparently HLA-restricted.

With regard to this clone: What it binds is unknown.

V shed 5 bases, J shed 2 bases, and the junction held 5 bases outside the gene matches. This CDR3 comprises 15 residues. Per germline, CDR1 MNHEY and CDR2 SVGAGI. The PCR made use of 60 Vbeta and 13 Jbeta primers. The method was immunoSEQ multiplex PCR; TCRdb's version includes in-frame clones alone and lacks a portion of them. The data contain some 150,000 clones, over 75% of them singletons. The source is a man in his forties in good health and CMV-seronegative. The sequenced sample was PBMCs. V usage is TRBV6-5 and J usage is TRBJ2-7; TRBD2 matches at 11 bases. The CDR3 here is CASSHRLAGTYEQYF. For the CDR3, the DNA is TGTGCCAGCAGTCACCGACTAGCGGGGACCTACGAGCAGTACTTC.